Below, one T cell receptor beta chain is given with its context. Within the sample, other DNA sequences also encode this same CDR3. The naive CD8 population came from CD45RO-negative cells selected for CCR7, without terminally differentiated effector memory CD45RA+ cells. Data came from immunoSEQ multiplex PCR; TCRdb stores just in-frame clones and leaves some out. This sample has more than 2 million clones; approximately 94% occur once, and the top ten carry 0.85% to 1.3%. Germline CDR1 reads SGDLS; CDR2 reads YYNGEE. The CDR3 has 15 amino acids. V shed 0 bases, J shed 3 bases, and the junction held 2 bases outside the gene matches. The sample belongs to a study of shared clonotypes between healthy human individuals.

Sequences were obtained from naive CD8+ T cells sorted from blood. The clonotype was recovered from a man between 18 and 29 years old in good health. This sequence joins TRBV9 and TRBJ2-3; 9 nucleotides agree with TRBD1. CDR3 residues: CASSVDRGLTDTQYF. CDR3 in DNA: TGTGCCAGCAGCGTAGACAGGGGGCTTACAGATACGCAGTATTTT.